Below are 2 T cell receptor beta chains sequenced from a single sample in a study of T cells in Graves' hyperthyroidism and ophthalmopathy. Regions amplified from RNA transcripts were the TCR beta CDR3 regions. Carried out on the TCR CDR3, a first-round RT-PCR used the HTBI primer set. TCRdb itself ran the multiplex PCR reads through MiXCR, one entry per CDR3 protein. The sample consists of approximately 380,000 distinct CDR3 sequences, around 15% of them appearing once. The source material was blood. These receptors came from a man aged 50 to 59 with Graves' ophthalmopathy.

The rearrangement links TRBV28 to TRBJ2-7; 8 positions agree with TRBD2. Germline V lookup: CDR1 MDHEN, CDR2 SYDVKM. The CDR3 has 13 amino acids. The CDR3 DNA reads as TGTACCGTTGGCGGCGGGAGGACCTACGAGCAGTACTTC. Translated, it gives CTVGGGRTYEQYF.

This rearrangement joins TRBV5-1 to TRBJ2-7; D may be TRBD1 (7 bases). Germline V gene data show CDR1 as SGHRS and CDR2 as YFSETQ. V shed 2 bases and J shed 3 bases, with 12 bases lying between them. This CDR3 is 14 amino acids long. CDR3 amino acids: CASSLRGDSYEQYF. In DNA, the CDR3 is TGCGCCAGCAGCTTAAGGGGGGACAGCTACGAGCAGTACTTC. The variable domain in full, with the rest retrieved from reference TRBV5-1 and TRBJ2-7, is KAGVTQTPRYLIKTRGQQVTLSCSPISGHRSVSWYQQTPGQGLQFLFEYFSETQRNKGNFPGRFSGRQFSNSRSEMNVSTLELGDSALYLCASSLRGDSYEQYFGPGTRLTVT.